These 21 T cell receptor beta chains were all obtained from the same sample, sequenced in a study of radiation and T cells in renal cell carcinoma. The time point: blood 4 weeks post-SBRT, at nephrectomy. The treatment is: 15 Gy SBRT to primary tumor, nephrectomy 4 weeks later. Profiled with immunoSEQ multiplex PCR; TCRdb holds only in-frame clones, not every one. The sample lists under 100,000 clones; about 85% were seen once. Sequenced here: blood, sampled from a patient whose treatment included radiotherapy and nephrectomy. All receptors derive from a man between 50 and 59 years old with renal cell carcinoma.

The sample holds one count of this clone. This chain connects TRBV6-1 to TRBJ2-1, with 10 bases that match TRBD2. CDR1 and CDR2 (germline): MNHNS, SASEGT. This CDR3 spans 16 amino acids. J was trimmed by 7 bases and V by 3 bases; bases with no gene match: 9. CDR3 in DNA: TGTGCCAGCAGTGACGAGCCTAGCGGGAGTCTTAATGAGCAGTTCTTC. Protein sequence: CASSDEPSGSLNEQFF.

The J gene is TRBJ2-3, the V gene TRBV7-2; D gene unclear. CDR3 length: 12 residues. Germline CDR1 and CDR2: SGHTA and FQGNSA. The V end was cut by 5 bases, the J end by 0 bases, with 3 bases between. The DNA of the CDR3 is TGTGCCAGCAGCCCTAGCACAGATACGCAGTATTTT. Residues: CASSPSTDTQYF. The full variable domain, with the rest looked up from reference TRBV7-2 and TRBJ2-3, is GAGVSQSPSNKVTEKGKDVELRCDPISGHTALYWYRQSLGQGLEFLIYFQGNSAPDKSGLPSDRFSAERTGGSVSTLTIQRTQQEDSAVYLCASSPSTDTQYFGPGTRLTVL.

A few counts support this clone. This chain joins TRBV4-1 and TRBJ1-1; TRBD1 matches at 9 bases. V was clipped by 4 bases and J by 4 bases; unmatched bases: 13. The CDR3 is 17 residues long. CDR1 MGHRA and CDR2 YSYEKL come from the germline V gene. CDR3: CASSRGLTGTGITEAFF. The CDR3 DNA reads TGCGCCAGCAGCCGAGGATTAACCGGGACAGGGATCACTGAAGCTTTCTTT.

The chain uses TRBV7-2 and TRBJ2-7; TRBD2 agrees at 9 bases. This CDR3 has 15 amino acids. Germline CDR1 reads SGHTA; CDR2 reads FQGNSA. V was clipped by 3 bases and J by 8 bases; unmatched bases: 11. CDR3 loop: CASSFSGGQQGQQYF. For the CDR3, the DNA is TGTGCCAGCAGCTTTAGCGGGGGCCAACAAGGCCAGCAGTACTTC.

The chain has TRBV7-9 and TRBJ2-1; D is tentatively TRBD1 or TRBD2 (6 bases each). The V gene's germline CDR1 is SEHNR and CDR2 FQNEAQ (reference sequence). Between the trimmed V and J ends, which lost 4 bases and 11 bases, there was a span of 24 bases. There are 16 residues in the CDR3. CDR3 sequence: CASSSGGRGRIGKQFF. CDR3 nucleotides: TGTGCCAGCAGCTCCGGAGGTCGGGGGCGGATTGGGAAGCAGTTCTTC.

This chain joins TRBV19 and TRBJ1-4; tentative D call: TRBD1 (6 bases). This CDR3 is 14 amino acids long. Trimming shortened V by 5 bases and J by 5 bases, and 12 bases separated the two germline ends. The germline V gene encodes CDR1 LNHDA and CDR2 SQIVND (reference sequence). CDR3 bases: TGTGCCAGTAGTGTCTGGGGACACAATGAAAAACTGTTTTTT. As protein: CASSVWGHNEKLFF.

V is TRBV19 and J is TRBJ2-1; TRBD2 matches at 10 bases. CDR3 length: 15 amino acids. Losses at the gene ends were 4 bases for V and 8 bases for J; bases not matched to a gene: 8. Germline V gene sequence: CDR1 LNHDA, CDR2 SQIVND (reference sequence). The CDR3 bases are TGTGCCAGTAGTAGGATACTAGCGGGGTTGGATGAGCAGTTCTTC. Its translation is CASSRILAGLDEQFF.

The CDR3 sequence is CASSSTGANQPQHF. The CDR3 DNA reads as TGTGCCAGCAGTTCGACAGGAGCCAATCAGCCCCAGCATTTT. The chain has TRBV28 and TRBJ1-5; D perhaps matches TRBD1 (6 bases). Trimming stripped 4 bases from V and 3 bases from J, with 10 bases between. The CDR3 contains 14 residues. In germline, CDR1 is MDHEN, CDR2 SYDVKM.

The chain uses TRBV2 and TRBJ2-5; 12 nucleotides align to TRBD2. Germline lookup yields CDR1 SNHLY and CDR2 FYNNEI. This CDR3 contains 16 residues. V lost 7 bases and J lost 1; bases outside the gene matches: 7. The CDR3 reads CASKLGLAGRQETQYF. The DNA for the CDR3 is TGTGCCAGCAAGCTAGGACTAGCGGGACGCCAAGAGACCCAGTACTTC.

The chain combines TRBV5-5 with TRBJ2-1; possible D gene TRBD2, 7 bases. The CDR3 runs to 14 residues. V was shortened by 6 bases and J by 9 bases, with 19 bases between the two germline ends. CDR1 is SGHKS and CDR2 is YYEKEE in the germline V gene (reference sequence). CDR3 coding DNA: TGTGCCAGCAAATTCGCGGGGGCCCAAGTTGAGCAGTTCTTC. The encoded protein is CASKFAGAQVEQFF.

V usage is TRBV11-2 and J usage is TRBJ2-3, with unresolved D. Germline V gene lookup returns CDR1 SGHAT and CDR2 FQNNGV. Trimming shortened V by 1 base and J by 0 bases, and 11 bases separated the two germline ends. The CDR3 length is 16 residues. CDR3 nucleotides: TGTGCCAGCAGCTTAGGAGCGAGCGCTAGCACAGATACGCAGTATTTT. Amino acid sequence: CASSLGASASTDTQYF.

This chain joins TRBV28 and TRBJ2-7, with 7 bases aligning to TRBD1. J lost 4 bases, V lost 3 bases, and 9 bases had no gene match. The CDR3 runs to 15 residues. Germline V gene sequence: CDR1 MDHEN, CDR2 SYDVKM. Written as DNA, the CDR3 is TGTGCCAGCAGTTTGCAAGCGGACAGGTATTACGAGCAGTACTTC. It is translated as CASSLQADRYYEQYF.

This clone was detected only once. This CDR3 reads CASSVFSVSTDTQYF. The DNA for the CDR3 is TGTGCCAGCAGCGTATTCTCGGTTAGCACAGATACGCAGTATTTT. The gene calls are TRBV9 and TRBJ2-3; D remains unclear. V lost 1 base and J lost 0, with 9 bases in between. The CDR3 sequence is 15 residues long. Germline V gene sequence: CDR1 SGDLS, CDR2 YYNGEE.

This rearrangement joins TRBV5-5 to TRBJ1-3, with D unclear. The germline gives CDR1 SGHKS, CDR2 YYEKEE (reference sequence). This CDR3 region has 17 residues. The V and J ends lost 4 bases and 2 bases respectively, with 19 bases between them. Here the CDR3 reads CASSPTHRIRPGNTIYF. The DNA for the CDR3 is TGTGCCAGCAGCCCGACCCATAGGATCAGACCTGGAAACACCATATATTTT.

The chain uses TRBV9 and TRBJ2-3; D gene uncertain. Looked up from germline, CDR1 is SGDLS and CDR2 is YYNGEE. The V end was cut by 2 bases, the J end by 5 bases, with 15 bases between. The CDR3 length is 15 residues. CDR3 amino acids: CASSVDFAWGDTQYF. DNA for the CDR3: TGTGCCAGCAGCGTTGACTTTGCTTGGGGAGATACGCAGTATTTT.

This clone was seen more than once but under ten times. CDR3 sequence: CASSSPVGKLGSNEQFF. CDR3 coding DNA: TGCGCCAGCAGCTCGCCCGTAGGGAAACTAGGTTCCAATGAGCAGTTCTTC. The chain carries TRBV5-1 and TRBJ2-1; D is perhaps TRBD2 (5 bases). CDR1 and CDR2 from the germline V gene are SGHRS and YFSETQ. This CDR3 has 17 amino acids. V was trimmed by 3 bases and J by 6 bases, leaving 22 bases between them.

The chain has TRBV7-9 and TRBJ1-2; D gene uncertain. Germline values: CDR1 SEHNR, CDR2 FQNEAQ (reference sequence). This CDR3 region has 13 residues. Deletions cut 0 bases from V and 2 bases from J, with 4 bases between. This CDR3 is CASSLAGNYGYTF. CDR3 DNA sequence: TGTGCCAGCAGCTTAGCAGGGAACTATGGCTACACCTTC.

The V gene is TRBV6-5, the J gene TRBJ2-7, with 8 bases that match TRBD1. The CDR3 is 16 residues long. V was pared by 0 bases and J by 5 bases, with 9 bases of the junction left unmatched. Germline V gene sequence: CDR1 MNHEY, CDR2 SVGAGI. The CDR3 region has the DNA TGTGCCAGCAGTTACTCGCTAGGACAGGGCATCCACGAGCAGTACTTC. It specifies CASSYSLGQGIHEQYF.

About this clone itself: This same CDR3 is encoded by further DNA sequences in the sample. The J gene is TRBJ2-1, the V gene TRBV5-1, with D unresolved. The CDR3 extends over 13 amino acids. Trimming pared 2 bases from V and 3 bases from J, leaving 6 bases between. CDR1 and CDR2 from the germline V gene are SGHRS and YFSETQ. CDR3 region: CASSFWGYNEQFF. As DNA, the CDR3 is TGCGCCAGCAGCTTCTGGGGCTACAATGAGCAGTTCTTC.

The gene calls are TRBV28 and TRBJ2-7; D is unresolved. From germline, CDR1 is MDHEN and CDR2 SYDVKM. Between the trimmed V and J ends, which lost 7 bases and 7 bases, there was a span of 11 bases. CDR3 length: 11 amino acids. CDR3 region: CASNQDREQYF. Written as DNA, the CDR3 is TGTGCCAGCAACCAGGACCGGGAGCAGTACTTC.

V and J are TRBV5-1 and TRBJ2-7; TRBD1 is a possible D gene (6 bases). This CDR3 region has 16 residues. V gave up 0 bases and J gave up 2 bases, with 15 bases separating them. Germline values: CDR1 SGHRS, CDR2 YFSETQ. CDR3 bases: TGCGCCAGCAGCTTGGCCGTGGACAGTGCTACCTACGAGCAGTACTTC. Amino acids: CASSLAVDSATYEQYF.